A selection of T cell receptor beta chains follows, all from one sample in a study of CD8 T cells in ankylosing spondylitis. Each CDR3 protein gets one entry after TCRdb re-called the 5' RACE reads with MiXCR. The sample consists of about 150,000 distinct CDR3 sequences, roughly 31% of them appearing once. Sequencing used synovial fluid, either unsorted or a sorted T cell fraction (not recorded which). All receptors derive from a male donor with ankylosing spondylitis. The CDR3 runs from the conserved cysteine through the conserved F or W. Each record gives: J gene, clone size, V gene, D gene, CDR3 DNA, CDR3 protein. A D gene is named only where the DNA matches it firmly. Size is stated for part of the rows, as once, few or many counts, or as a class when the clone is expanded.

j_gene: TRBJ1-1; abundance: few; v_gene: TRBV12-3/TRBV12-4; d_gene: TRBD1; CDR3nt: TGTGCCAGCAGTTTTCGGGGACAGGGGAATTGGGCCACTGAAGCTTTCTTT; CDR3aa: CASSFRGQGNWATEAFF
j_gene: TRBJ2-2; abundance: once; v_gene: TRBV5-1; d_gene: TRBD2; CDR3nt: TGCGCCAGCAGCCTGAGCGTGGGGTCAGCGGGGGGCTCGAGAACCGGGGAGCTGTTTTTT; CDR3aa: CASSLSVGSAGGSRTGELFF
j_gene: TRBJ2-1; abundance: .; v_gene: TRBV7-9; d_gene: TRBD2; CDR3nt: TGTGCCAGCAGCTTAGTGGCGGGAGGTAGGAATGAGCAGTTCTTC; CDR3aa: CASSLVAGGRNEQFF
j_gene: TRBJ1-2; abundance: few; v_gene: TRBV2; d_gene: TRBD1; CDR3nt: TGTGCCAGGGGGGACAGAGACTATGGCTACACCTTC; CDR3aa: CARGDRDYGYTF
j_gene: TRBJ2-1; abundance: .; v_gene: TRBV5-1; d_gene: .; CDR3nt: TGCGCCAGCAGCTTGGTACTCGACGGGGGTGAGCAGTTCTTC; CDR3aa: CASSLVLDGGEQFF
j_gene: TRBJ2-2; abundance: .; v_gene: TRBV20-1; d_gene: .; CDR3nt: TGCAGTGCTAGAGTCTCCCACGGGGAGCTGTTTTTT; CDR3aa: CSARVSHGELFF
j_gene: TRBJ2-5; abundance: .; v_gene: TRBV30; d_gene: .; CDR3nt: TGTGCCTGGAGTGGGGCGTCGGGGGTGGCCGAGACCCAGTACTTC; CDR3aa: CAWSGASGVAETQYF
j_gene: TRBJ2-1; abundance: many; v_gene: TRBV12-3/TRBV12-4; d_gene: TRBD2; CDR3nt: TGTGCCAGCAGAACCGGGACTAGCCGGGGTGAGCAGTTCTTC; CDR3aa: CASRTGTSRGEQFF
j_gene: TRBJ1-1; abundance: few; v_gene: TRBV13; d_gene: TRBD1; CDR3nt: TGTGCCAGCAGCTTAGGCGGACAGGGTCGGAACACTGAAGCTTTCTTT; CDR3aa: CASSLGGQGRNTEAFF
j_gene: TRBJ2-2; abundance: many; v_gene: TRBV4-3; d_gene: .; CDR3nt: TGCGCCAGCAGCCAAGTCTCTAGTTCCCCCACCGGGGAGCTGTTTTTT; CDR3aa: CASSQVSSSPTGELFF
j_gene: TRBJ2-7; abundance: many; v_gene: TRBV9; d_gene: TRBD1; CDR3nt: TGTGCCAGCAGCCCTTTGGACAGGCACGAGCAGTACTTC; CDR3aa: CASSPLDRHEQYF
j_gene: TRBJ1-5; abundance: .; v_gene: TRBV2; d_gene: TRBD1; CDR3nt: TGTGCCAGCAGTGTAGACAGGGGGGGAGGTCAGCCCCAGCATTTT; CDR3aa: CASSVDRGGGQPQHF
j_gene: TRBJ2-1; abundance: .; v_gene: TRBV9; d_gene: TRBD1; CDR3nt: TGTGCCAGCAGCGCCGAAACCGGGACAGGGAGCGATGAGCAGTTCTTC; CDR3aa: CASSAETGTGSDEQFF
j_gene: TRBJ2-7; abundance: many; v_gene: TRBV10-2; d_gene: .; CDR3nt: TGCGCCAGCAGGCGGGACAGAACCTACGAGCAGTACTTC; CDR3aa: CASRRDRTYEQYF
j_gene: TRBJ1-1; abundance: .; v_gene: TRBV30; d_gene: .; CDR3nt: TGTGCCTGGAGTGCAAGGGTCACTGAAGCTTTCTTT; CDR3aa: CAWSARVTEAFF
j_gene: TRBJ1-4; abundance: few; v_gene: TRBV5-1; d_gene: .; CDR3nt: TGCGCCAGCAGCTTTGGTCGGACAGAGGGAAAACTGTTTTTT; CDR3aa: CASSFGRTEGKLFF
j_gene: TRBJ1-6; abundance: .; v_gene: TRBV5-1; d_gene: .; CDR3nt: TGCGCCAGCAGCTCAGGTCGAGGGGCAGGGCAATCACCCCTCCACTTT; CDR3aa: CASSSGRGAGQSPLHF
j_gene: TRBJ2-1; abundance: .; v_gene: TRBV3-1; d_gene: TRBD2; CDR3nt: TGTGCCAGCAGCCAAATCAATAGCGGGAGAAGGGATGAGCAGTTCTTC; CDR3aa: CASSQINSGRRDEQFF
j_gene: TRBJ1-4; abundance: .; v_gene: TRBV4-1; d_gene: TRBD1; CDR3nt: TGCGCCAGCAGCCTGTCTACAGGGGCCCGTAATGAAAAACTGTTTTTT; CDR3aa: CASSLSTGARNEKLFF
j_gene: TRBJ2-2; abundance: few; v_gene: TRBV20-1; d_gene: .; CDR3nt: TGCAGTGCTAGAGAACCCGGGGGAGCGAACACCGGGGAGCTGTTTTTT; CDR3aa: CSAREPGGANTGELFF
j_gene: TRBJ2-5; abundance: .; v_gene: TRBV10-3; d_gene: .; CDR3nt: TGTGCCATCGCCTCTGGGGCCGAAGAGACCCAGTACTTC; CDR3aa: CAIASGAEETQYF
j_gene: TRBJ1-5; abundance: .; v_gene: TRBV7-8; d_gene: TRBD1; CDR3nt: TGTGCCAGCAGCTTAGGCCCGACAGGGAATCAGCCCCAGCATTTT; CDR3aa: CASSLGPTGNQPQHF
j_gene: TRBJ1-1; abundance: .; v_gene: TRBV4-1; d_gene: TRBD1; CDR3nt: TGCGCCAGCAGCCAAAGGGACAGGACGAACACTGAAGCTTTCTTT; CDR3aa: CASSQRDRTNTEAFF
j_gene: TRBJ2-1; abundance: .; v_gene: TRBV20-1; d_gene: TRBD2; CDR3nt: TGCAGTGCTAGCGAAAGGATGACTAGCGGGAGGCAAGTCTCCTACAATGAGCAGTTCTTC; CDR3aa: CSASERMTSGRQVSYNEQFF
j_gene: TRBJ2-2; abundance: few; v_gene: TRBV7-6; d_gene: .; CDR3nt: TGTGCCAGCAGCTTAGTTGTGGAGCGAGGCACCGGGGAGCTGTTTTTT; CDR3aa: CASSLVVERGTGELFF
j_gene: TRBJ2-7; abundance: many; v_gene: TRBV3-1; d_gene: TRBD1; CDR3nt: TGTGCCAGCAGCTCGCGGACAGGGTCCTACGAGCAGTACTTC; CDR3aa: CASSSRTGSYEQYF
j_gene: TRBJ1-4; abundance: .; v_gene: TRBV6-1; d_gene: .; CDR3nt: TGTGTCAGCGGGCGTGGCGGTAAGGAGGAAAAACTGTTTTTT; CDR3aa: CVSGRGGKEEKLFF
j_gene: TRBJ2-3; abundance: .; v_gene: TRBV25-1; d_gene: .; CDR3nt: TGTGCCAGCAGTGAGGGACACCGCACAGATACGCAGTATTTT; CDR3aa: CASSEGHRTDTQYF
j_gene: TRBJ1-4; abundance: medium-sized; v_gene: TRBV10-3; d_gene: .; CDR3nt: TGTGCCATCAGCCCAGGGGTTAATGAAAAACTGTTTTTT; CDR3aa: CAISPGVNEKLFF
j_gene: TRBJ1-1; abundance: .; v_gene: TRBV6-1; d_gene: TRBD1; CDR3nt: TGTGCCAGCAAAGGACAGGTAGGCACTGAAGCTTTCTTT; CDR3aa: CASKGQVGTEAFF
j_gene: TRBJ2-4; abundance: .; v_gene: TRBV5-6; d_gene: .; CDR3nt: TGTGCCAGCAGCTTCTGGGACTCGAGCATTCAGTACTTC; CDR3aa: CASSFWDSSIQYF
j_gene: TRBJ2-2; abundance: .; v_gene: TRBV9; d_gene: TRBD2; CDR3nt: TGTGCCAGCAGCGTAGGTAGCGGGGGTTACACCGGGGAGCTGTTTTTT; CDR3aa: CASSVGSGGYTGELFF
j_gene: TRBJ1-2; abundance: .; v_gene: TRBV5-1; d_gene: .; CDR3nt: TGCGCCAGCAGCCCCGAGAGCCACTATGGCTACACCTTC; CDR3aa: CASSPESHYGYTF
j_gene: TRBJ2-2; abundance: .; v_gene: TRBV2; d_gene: .; CDR3nt: TGTGCCAGCATTATGAACATGGGGGCGCATGGCGGGGAGCTGTTTTTT; CDR3aa: CASIMNMGAHGGELFF
j_gene: TRBJ2-1; abundance: .; v_gene: TRBV19; d_gene: .; CDR3nt: TGTGCCAGTAGTATAAAGGTCCGGCTAGATTTCCCCAATGAGCAGTTCTTC; CDR3aa: CASSIKVRLDFPNEQFF
j_gene: TRBJ2-3; abundance: once; v_gene: TRBV20-1; d_gene: TRBD2; CDR3nt: TGCAGCGCTAGCGGTGTGCGTACAAGCACAGATACGCAGTATTTT; CDR3aa: CSASGVRTSTDTQYF
j_gene: TRBJ2-7; abundance: few; v_gene: TRBV6-5; d_gene: .; CDR3nt: TGTGCCAGCAGTTACTGGGGGAGCTCCTACGAGCAGTACTTC; CDR3aa: CASSYWGSSYEQYF
j_gene: TRBJ1-5; abundance: few; v_gene: TRBV28; d_gene: .; CDR3nt: TGTGCCAGCAGTTTAGGACAGCCTACGAATCAGCCCCAGCATTTT; CDR3aa: CASSLGQPTNQPQHF
j_gene: TRBJ2-3; abundance: .; v_gene: TRBV18; d_gene: TRBD1; CDR3nt: TGTGCCAGCTCACCCTCGGGACAGGGCTTCACAGATACGCAGTATTTT; CDR3aa: CASSPSGQGFTDTQYF
j_gene: TRBJ1-2; abundance: .; v_gene: TRBV7-2; d_gene: .; CDR3nt: TGTGCCAGCAGCTTCTACGGGGGCCTCAACTATGGCTACACCTTC; CDR3aa: CASSFYGGLNYGYTF
j_gene: TRBJ2-5; abundance: many; v_gene: TRBV6-5; d_gene: TRBD2; CDR3nt: TGTGCCAGCAGTTACTCGGCGGGAGTTCGGGAGACCCAGTACTTC; CDR3aa: CASSYSAGVRETQYF
j_gene: TRBJ1-2; abundance: few; v_gene: TRBV2; d_gene: TRBD1; CDR3nt: TGTGCCAGCAGCACCTCCTTGGGACAGGCCTATGGCTACACCTTC; CDR3aa: CASSTSLGQAYGYTF
j_gene: TRBJ2-7; abundance: .; v_gene: TRBV9; d_gene: .; CDR3nt: TGTGCCAGCAGCGTAGGCAGGGGCCCCTACGAGCAGTACTTC; CDR3aa: CASSVGRGPYEQYF
j_gene: TRBJ2-7; abundance: .; v_gene: TRBV20-1; d_gene: .; CDR3nt: TGCAGTGCCACCGGGGGAGATCCTAATCAGGAGCAGTACTTC; CDR3aa: CSATGGDPNQEQYF
j_gene: TRBJ2-1; abundance: .; v_gene: TRBV9; d_gene: TRBD2; CDR3nt: TGTGCCAGCAGCGTAGCCGGGGGGGCCCTCGGCCACAATGAGCAGTTCTTC; CDR3aa: CASSVAGGALGHNEQFF